This entry lists 28 T cell receptor beta chains sequenced from one sample in a study of blood T cell repertoires in COVID-19. Libraries were prepared by immunoSEQ multiplex PCR; TCRdb keeps only in-frame clonotypes and omits some of them. This sample yields over 150,000 clones, of which around 84% are seen a single time; more than 5.5% belongs to the top ten. Specimen: PBMCs or T cells enriched from blood (not recorded which). The receptors derive from a man aged 45-60 years who had recovered from COVID-19.

The chain carries TRBV11-1 and TRBJ1-5, with 8 positions matching TRBD1. Trimming took 3 bases from V and 5 from J; bases not matched to a gene: 0. Germline V lookup: CDR1 SGHAT, CDR2 FQDESV (reference sequence). The CDR3 sequence is 13 residues long. The CDR3 protein is CASSLDRDQPQHF. DNA of the CDR3: TGTGCCAGCAGCTTGGACAGGGATCAGCCCCAGCATTTT.

The genes are TRBV5-6 and TRBJ1-6; TRBD1 might be the D (5 bases). The CDR3 covers 15 residues. The germline V gene encodes CDR1 SGHDT and CDR2 YYEEEE. Trimming removed 0 bases at V and 7 bases at J, with 11 bases between. The CDR3 DNA is TGTGCCAGCAGCTTGGGGCCAGGGCCCAATTCACCCCTCCACTTT. Protein sequence: CASSLGPGPNSPLHF.

The table lists this clone with a count of one. The genes are TRBV11-1 and TRBJ2-2, with D tentatively TRBD1 (6 bases). The V gene lost 5 bases and the J gene lost 4 bases, with 17 bases spanning the gap. The CDR3 extends over 16 amino acids. CDR1 SGHAT and CDR2 FQDESV come from the germline V gene (reference sequence). CDR3 residues: CASSQNLGGPTGELFF. Here the CDR3 DNA reads TGTGCCAGCAGCCAGAACCTTGGGGGCCCCACCGGGGAGCTGTTTTTT.

J is TRBJ1-2 and V is TRBV5-4, with a tentative D call TRBD1 (5 bases). V was clipped by 2 bases and J by 4 bases, with 12 bases between them. CDR3 length: 14 amino acids. CDR1 SGHNT and CDR2 YYREEE come from the germline V gene (reference sequence). The DNA for the CDR3 is TGTGCCAGCAGCTTCCAGGGTCAAGGCTATGGCTACACCTTC. Translation gives CASSFQGQGYGYTF.

The chain links TRBV7-2 to TRBJ2-1; D gene uncertain. The CDR3 has 14 residues. Germline V CDR1 and CDR2: SGHTA, FQGNSA. The germline V and J ends were trimmed by 3 bases and 4 bases, with 10 bases remaining between them. Written as DNA, the CDR3 is TGTGCCAGCAGCTTCCCAGGAATTTACAATGAGCAGTTCTTC. Its translation: CASSFPGIYNEQFF.

This chain joins TRBV9 and TRBJ2-2; 12 positions match TRBD1. The germline V gene has CDR1 SGDLS and CDR2 YYNGEE. V lost 6 bases to trimming and J lost 0 bases; unmatched junction nucleotides: 9. CDR3 length: 18 residues. This CDR3 is CASTSSGTGGANTGELFF. DNA of the CDR3: TGTGCCAGCACGAGTTCCGGGACAGGGGGCGCGAACACCGGGGAGCTGTTTTTT.

This clone was found a few times. This rearrangement joins TRBV7-2 to TRBJ2-5; possible D gene TRBD2, 6 bases. V was clipped by 1 base and J by 2 bases, with 8 bases between them. The CDR3 contains 14 residues. Germline V gene sequence: CDR1 SGHTA, CDR2 FQGNSA. In DNA, the CDR3 is TGTGCCAGCAGCTTAGAGCGGGCGCAAGAGACCCAGTACTTC. It is translated as CASSLERAQETQYF.

The rearrangement uses TRBV29-1 and TRBJ2-2, with D maybe TRBD1 (6 bases). The V end lost 6 bases, the J end lost 2 bases, and 16 bases lay between the germline ends. From germline, CDR1 is SQVTM and CDR2 ANQGSEA. The CDR3 has 15 residues. The chain's CDR3 is CSVAYRALNTGELFF. In DNA, the CDR3 is TGCAGCGTCGCCTACAGGGCGCTTAACACCGGGGAGCTGTTTTTT.

This clone was recorded only once. The CDR3 loop reads CASSQDWFSRTGNTIYF. The CDR3 DNA sequence: TGTGCCAGCAGCCAAGATTGGTTCTCTAGAACGGGAAACACCATATATTTT. The chain uses TRBV14 and TRBJ1-3; D gene uncertain. Between the trimmed V and J ends, which lost 0 bases and 4 bases, there was a span of 16 bases. CDR3 length: 17 amino acids. The germline gives CDR1 SGHDN, CDR2 FVKESK. The full variable domain, its missing parts supplied by reference TRBV14 and TRBJ1-3, is EAGVTQFPSHSVIEKGQTVTLRCDPISGHDNLYWYRRVMGKEIKFLLHFVKESKQDESGMPNNRFLAERTGGTYSTLKVQPAELEDSGVYFCASSQDWFSRTGNTIYFGEGSWLTVV.

The chain has TRBV12-3 or TRBV12-4 and TRBJ1-2; 9 bases are a match to TRBD1. V gave up 5 bases and J gave up 7 bases; unmatched junction bases: 5. This CDR3 comprises 13 residues. CDR3 loop: CASSRTGVPGYTF. CDR3 nucleotide sequence: TGTGCCAGCAGTCGGACAGGGGTGCCTGGCTACACCTTC.

The chain joins TRBV7-3 to TRBJ1-6, with 7 bases that match TRBD1. This CDR3 comprises 14 residues. The J segment lost 8 bases and the V segment lost 5 bases, leaving 6 bases of the junction unmatched. CDR1 is SGHTA and CDR2 is FQGTGA in the germline V gene. For the CDR3, the DNA is TGTGCCAGCAGCCCAGGGGGTAGGGATTCACCCCTCCACTTT. Protein: CASSPGGRDSPLHF.

The chain is built from TRBV19 and TRBJ2-3; a weak D match, TRBD2 (6 bases). Germline V gives CDR1 LNHDA, CDR2 SQIVND (reference sequence). This CDR3 spans 15 amino acids. Trimming cost V 4 bases and J 7 bases, with 18 bases left between them. For the CDR3, the DNA is TGTGCCAGTAGTACCCCCATTGTGGGCGGGAATACGCAGTATTTT. Encoded protein: CASSTPIVGGNTQYF.

The chain carries TRBV7-2 and TRBJ2-1; D remains ambiguous. The V gene lost 3 bases and the J gene lost 0 bases, with 9 bases spanning the gap. Germline-derived CDR1 and CDR2 are SGHTA and FQGNSA. This CDR3 is built from 15 residues. The DNA of the CDR3 is TGTGCCAGCAGCTTCGAGTTTAGCTCCTACAATGAGCAGTTCTTC. Its protein is CASSFEFSSYNEQFF.

V and J are TRBV4-2 and TRBJ2-5; 9 bases map to TRBD2. Germline loops: CDR1 LGHNA, CDR2 YNFKEQ. J gave up 0 bases and V 7 bases, and 6 bases lay outside the gene matches. The CDR3 length is 15 residues. This CDR3 is CASKSSGGYQETQYF. In DNA, the CDR3 is TGTGCCAGCAAATCGAGCGGGGGGTACCAAGAGACCCAGTACTTC.

The chain combines TRBV30 with TRBJ1-5, with 8 bases aligning to TRBD1. This CDR3 has 15 residues. The junction had 7 bases not matched to a gene; V was cut back by 1 base and J by 5 bases. From germline, CDR1 is GTSNPN and CDR2 SVGIG (reference sequence). CDR3 sequence (DNA): TGTGCCTGGAGTGGGACAGGGACGTGGGATCAGCCCCAGCATTTT. Translating gives CAWSGTGTWDQPQHF.

This clone was observed a few times. The chain uses TRBV5-1 and TRBJ2-5, with 7 nucleotides matching TRBD1. The junction had 10 bases not matched to a gene; V was cut back by 0 bases and J by 2 bases. This CDR3 contains 17 residues. CDR1 SGHRS and CDR2 YFSETQ come from the germline V gene. The CDR3: CASSLGDRVFWQETQYF. CDR3 sequence (DNA): TGCGCCAGCAGCTTGGGAGACAGGGTTTTTTGGCAAGAGACCCAGTACTTC.

The chain is built from TRBV2 and TRBJ1-5; D may be TRBD1 (6 bases). V lost 6 bases and J 2 bases, leaving 14 bases between the germline ends. CDR1 is SNHLY and CDR2 is FYNNEI in the germline V gene. The CDR3 loop spans 15 amino acids. This CDR3 is CASRGDRLGNQPQHF. The CDR3 coding sequence is TGTGCCAGCAGAGGTGACAGGCTCGGCAATCAGCCCCAGCATTTT.

The rearrangement links TRBV7-9 to TRBJ1-2; 8 nucleotides align to TRBD1. This CDR3 is built from 12 residues. Looked up from germline, CDR1 is SEHNR and CDR2 is FQNEAQ (reference sequence). V lost 7 bases to trimming and J lost 4 bases; unmatched junction nucleotides: 2. CDR3 residues: CASNGQGYGYTF. In nucleotides, the CDR3 is TGTGCCAGCAACGGACAGGGCTATGGCTACACCTTC.

V and J are TRBV12-5 and TRBJ1-1; D unclear. The CDR3 is made up of 14 amino acids. In germline, CDR1 is LGHNT, CDR2 FRNRAP. Trimming stripped 3 bases from V and 0 bases from J, with 8 bases between. The CDR3 here is CASGLHTMNTEAFF. The CDR3 DNA reads TGTGCTAGTGGTTTACACACTATGAACACTGAAGCTTTCTTT.

V is TRBV9 and J is TRBJ1-1; 10 nucleotides line up with TRBD1. The CDR3 contains 15 residues. Germline-derived CDR1 and CDR2 are SGDLS and YYNGEE. The J segment lost 1 base and the V segment lost 2 bases, leaving 2 bases of the junction unmatched. CDR3 in amino acids: CASSVRDRGNTEAFF. The CDR3, as DNA: TGTGCCAGCAGCGTCCGGGACAGGGGGAACACTGAAGCTTTCTTT.

The table lists this clone with a few counts. This chain joins TRBV11-1 and TRBJ2-1; 10 bases fit TRBD2. CDR1 SGHAT and CDR2 FQDESV come from the germline V gene (reference sequence). This CDR3 spans 15 amino acids. With 3 bases clipped from V and 5 bases from J, the junction kept 4 bases outside the gene matches. CDR3 coding DNA: TGTGCCAGCAGCTTCCTAGCGGGGGACAACAATGAGCAGTTCTTC. As protein: CASSFLAGDNNEQFF.

This clone was seen once. This rearrangement joins TRBV5-4 to TRBJ2-7; D call uncertain. Germline V lookup: CDR1 SGHNT, CDR2 YYREEE (reference sequence). V gave up 0 bases and J gave up 2 bases, with 9 bases separating them. The CDR3 runs 14 residues. The CDR3 DNA is TGTGCCAGCAGCTTGGATTTAACTACCTACGAGCAGTACTTC. This sequence encodes CASSLDLTTYEQYF. The full variable domain, with the rest looked up from reference TRBV5-4 and TRBJ2-7, is ETGVTQSPTHLIKTRGQQVTLRCSSQSGHNTVSWYQQALGQGPQFIFQYYREEENGRGNFPPRFSGLQFPNYSSELNVNALELDDSALYLCASSLDLTTYEQYFGPGTRLTVT.

The genes are TRBV19 and TRBJ1-1; the D gene is possibly TRBD1 (6 bases). Germline CDR1 is LNHDA and CDR2 is SQIVND (reference sequence). The CDR3 runs to 15 residues. V lost 2 bases and J lost 0, with 10 bases in between. In DNA, the CDR3 is TGTGCCAGTAGTATAAGGCAGGGGATGAACACTGAAGCTTTCTTT. Its translation: CASSIRQGMNTEAFF.

V usage is TRBV4-2 and J usage is TRBJ2-5, with 13 bases aligning to TRBD2. This CDR3 region has 17 residues. Germline CDR1 LGHNA, CDR2 YNFKEQ. The trim removed 1 base at V and 5 bases at J, leaving 7 bases unmatched. As DNA, the CDR3 is TGTGCCAGCAGCCAAGCCGGGACTAGCGGGGCGGGGGAGACCCAGTACTTC. Protein: CASSQAGTSGAGETQYF.

This chain joins TRBV13 and TRBJ2-2; a possible D gene is TRBD2 (6 bases). Germline V CDR1 and CDR2: PRHDT, FYEKMQ (reference sequence). The CDR3 runs to 15 residues. V dropped 6 bases and J dropped 7 bases, with 18 bases sitting between them. The CDR3 protein is CASRSISGAGGELFF. Here the CDR3 DNA reads TGTGCCAGCAGATCTATTAGCGGCGCGGGCGGGGAGCTGTTTTTT.

V and J are TRBV11-3 and TRBJ1-1; 8 nucleotides line up with TRBD1. The germline CDR1 and CDR2 sequences are SGHNT and YENEEA. The CDR3 covers 14 residues. V dropped 5 bases and J dropped 4; count of bases not matched to a gene: 6. The CDR3, as DNA: TGTGCCAGCAGCACACAGGGGGGTCTCACTGAAGCTTTCTTT. Translating gives CASSTQGGLTEAFF.

This clone was seen only once. J is TRBJ1-5 and V is TRBV19, with unresolved D. The germline V gene has CDR1 LNHDA and CDR2 SQIVND (reference sequence). The CDR3 is 15 residues long. V was clipped by 2 bases and J by 0 bases, with 8 bases between them. CDR3 nucleotides: TGTGCCAGTAGTATAAGCCACGGTAGCAATCAGCCCCAGCATTTT. It codes for CASSISHGSNQPQHF.

V and J are TRBV11-2 and TRBJ2-2; 8 bases match TRBD1. V lost 1 base to trimming and J lost 3 bases; unmatched junction nucleotides: 7. Germline values: CDR1 SGHAT, CDR2 FQNNGV. CDR3 length equals 17 residues. This CDR3 is CASSLGRTGRDTGELFF. The CDR3 DNA is TGTGCCAGCAGCTTAGGTCGGACAGGGCGGGACACCGGGGAGCTGTTTTTT.